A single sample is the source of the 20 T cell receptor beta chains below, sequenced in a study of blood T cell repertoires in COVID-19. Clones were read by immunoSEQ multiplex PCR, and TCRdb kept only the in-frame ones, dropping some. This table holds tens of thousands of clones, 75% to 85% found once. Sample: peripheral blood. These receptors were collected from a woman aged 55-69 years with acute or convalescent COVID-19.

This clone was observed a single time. The CDR3 region is CSVASGQGAYEQYF. DNA of the CDR3: TGCAGCGTTGCTTCGGGACAGGGGGCCTACGAGCAGTACTTC. The rearrangement joins TRBV29-1 to TRBJ2-7; TRBD1 aligns across 11 bases. V trimming: 4 bases; J trimming: 2 bases; junction bases outside the gene matches: 4. The CDR3 runs to 14 residues. Per germline, CDR1 SQVTM and CDR2 ANQGSEA.

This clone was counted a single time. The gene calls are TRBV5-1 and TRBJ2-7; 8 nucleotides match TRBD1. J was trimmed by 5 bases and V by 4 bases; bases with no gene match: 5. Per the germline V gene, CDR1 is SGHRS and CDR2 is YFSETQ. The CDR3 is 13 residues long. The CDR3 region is CASSLDRANEQYF. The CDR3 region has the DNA TGCGCCAGCAGCCTGGACAGGGCCAACGAGCAGTACTTC.

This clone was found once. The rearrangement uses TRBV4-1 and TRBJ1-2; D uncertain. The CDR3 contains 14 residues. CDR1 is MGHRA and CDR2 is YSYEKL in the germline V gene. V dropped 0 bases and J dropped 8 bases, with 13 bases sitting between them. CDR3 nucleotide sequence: TGCGCCAGCAGCCAAGATCGTACAGTGTGGGGCTACACCTTC. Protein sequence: CASSQDRTVWGYTF.

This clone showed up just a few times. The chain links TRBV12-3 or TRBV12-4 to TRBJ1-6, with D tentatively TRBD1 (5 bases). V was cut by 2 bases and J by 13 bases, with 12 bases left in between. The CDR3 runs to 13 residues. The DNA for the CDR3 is TGTGCCAGCAGTTTATTAAACGGGGGGCCCCTCCACTTT. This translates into CASSLLNGGPLHF.

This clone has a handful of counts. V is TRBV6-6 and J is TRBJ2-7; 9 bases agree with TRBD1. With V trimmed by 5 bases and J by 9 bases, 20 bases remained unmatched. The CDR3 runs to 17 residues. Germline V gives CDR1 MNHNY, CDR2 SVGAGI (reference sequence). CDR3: CASSRDRVGGAYEGQYF. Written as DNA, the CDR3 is TGTGCCAGCAGTCGGGACAGGGTCGGAGGGGCCTACGAGGGGCAGTACTTC.

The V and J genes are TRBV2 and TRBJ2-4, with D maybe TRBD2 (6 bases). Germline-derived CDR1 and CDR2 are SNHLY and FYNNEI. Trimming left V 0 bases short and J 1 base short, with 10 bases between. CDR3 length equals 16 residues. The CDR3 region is CASSEAEGPAKNIQYF. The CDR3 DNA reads TGTGCCAGCAGTGAAGCGGAGGGCCCTGCCAAAAACATTCAGTACTTC.

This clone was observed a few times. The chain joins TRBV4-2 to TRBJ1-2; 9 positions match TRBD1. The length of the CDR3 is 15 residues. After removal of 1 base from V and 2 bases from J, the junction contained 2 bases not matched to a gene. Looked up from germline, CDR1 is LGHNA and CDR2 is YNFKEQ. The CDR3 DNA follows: TGTGCCAGCAGCCAAGCGGGGACAGGGAACTATGGCTACACCTTC. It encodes CASSQAGTGNYGYTF.

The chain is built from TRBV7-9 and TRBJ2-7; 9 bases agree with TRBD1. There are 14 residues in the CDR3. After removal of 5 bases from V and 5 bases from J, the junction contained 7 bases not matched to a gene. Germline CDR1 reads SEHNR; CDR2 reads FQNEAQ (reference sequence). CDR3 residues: CASSLGTGSDEQYF. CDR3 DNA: TGTGCCAGCAGCCTCGGGACAGGGTCGGACGAGCAGTACTTC.

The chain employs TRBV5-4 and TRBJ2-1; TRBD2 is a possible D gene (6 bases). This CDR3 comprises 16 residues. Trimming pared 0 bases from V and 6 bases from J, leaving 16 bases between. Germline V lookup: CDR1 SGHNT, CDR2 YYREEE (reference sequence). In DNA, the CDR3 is TGTGCCAGCAGCTTGGGGGCTAGCGCCCAGGTCAATGAGCAGTTCTTC. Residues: CASSLGASAQVNEQFF.

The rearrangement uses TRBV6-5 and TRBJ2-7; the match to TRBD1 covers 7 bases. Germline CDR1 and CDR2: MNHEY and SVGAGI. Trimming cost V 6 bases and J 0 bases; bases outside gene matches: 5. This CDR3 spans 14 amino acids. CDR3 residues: CASSLQGISYEQYF. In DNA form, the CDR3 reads TGTGCCAGCAGCTTACAGGGGATCTCCTACGAGCAGTACTTC.

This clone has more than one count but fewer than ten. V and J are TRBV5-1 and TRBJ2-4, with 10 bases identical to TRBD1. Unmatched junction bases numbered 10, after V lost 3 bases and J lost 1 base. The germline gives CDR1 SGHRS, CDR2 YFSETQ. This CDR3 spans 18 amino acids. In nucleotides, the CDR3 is TGCGCCAGCAGCTCCGGGACAGGGGTGGGTTTGGCCAAAAACATTCAGTACTTC. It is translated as CASSSGTGVGLAKNIQYF.

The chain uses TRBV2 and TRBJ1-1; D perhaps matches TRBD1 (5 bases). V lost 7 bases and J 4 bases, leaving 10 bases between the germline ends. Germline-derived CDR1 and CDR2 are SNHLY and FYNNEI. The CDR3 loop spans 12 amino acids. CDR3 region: CASTKGITEAFF. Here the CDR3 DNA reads TGTGCCAGCACAAAGGGGATCACTGAAGCTTTCTTT. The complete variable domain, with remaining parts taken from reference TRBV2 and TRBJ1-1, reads EPEVTQTPSHQVTQMGQEVILRCVPISNHLYFYWYRQILGQKVEFLVSFYNNEISEKSEIFDDQFSVERPDGSNFTLKIRSTKLEDSAMYFCASTKGITEAFFGQGTRLTVV.

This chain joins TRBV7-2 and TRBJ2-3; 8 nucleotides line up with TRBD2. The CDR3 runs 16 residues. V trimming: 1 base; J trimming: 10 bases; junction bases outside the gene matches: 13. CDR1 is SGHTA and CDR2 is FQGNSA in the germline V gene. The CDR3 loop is CASSLGGLAGQWAQYF. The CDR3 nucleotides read TGTGCCAGCAGCTTAGGGGGCCTAGCGGGCCAGTGGGCGCAGTATTTT.

CDR3 nucleotide sequence: TGTGCCAGCAGCTTAGCTACCGGGACAGGGGATTTAAAACTGTTTTTT. Translation gives CASSLATGTGDLKLFF. The rearrangement joins TRBV7-9 to TRBJ1-4, with 10 bases identical to TRBD1. There are 16 residues in the CDR3. After removal of 0 bases from V and 10 bases from J, the junction contained 8 bases not matched to a gene. From germline, CDR1 is SEHNR and CDR2 FQNEAQ (reference sequence).

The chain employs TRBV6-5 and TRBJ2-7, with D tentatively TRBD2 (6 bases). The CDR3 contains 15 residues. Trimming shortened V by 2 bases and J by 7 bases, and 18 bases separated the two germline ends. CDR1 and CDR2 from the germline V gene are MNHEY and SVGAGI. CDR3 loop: CASSYRDPKEGEQYF. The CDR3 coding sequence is TGTGCCAGCAGTTACCGGGACCCAAAGGAGGGGGAGCAGTACTTC.

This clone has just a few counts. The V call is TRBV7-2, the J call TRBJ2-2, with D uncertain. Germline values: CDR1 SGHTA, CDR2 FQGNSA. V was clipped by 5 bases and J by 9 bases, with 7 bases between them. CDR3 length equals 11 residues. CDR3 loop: CASSPKRELFF. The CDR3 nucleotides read TGTGCCAGCAGCCCCAAAAGGGAGCTGTTTTTT.

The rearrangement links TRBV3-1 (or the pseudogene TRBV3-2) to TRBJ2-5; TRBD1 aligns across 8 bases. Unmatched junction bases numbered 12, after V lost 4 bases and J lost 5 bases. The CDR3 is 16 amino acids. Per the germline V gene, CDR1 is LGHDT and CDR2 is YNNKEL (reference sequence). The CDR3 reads CASSRRSTGAGETQYF. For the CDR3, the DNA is TGTGCCAGCAGCCGACGTTCGACAGGGGCGGGCGAGACCCAGTACTTC.

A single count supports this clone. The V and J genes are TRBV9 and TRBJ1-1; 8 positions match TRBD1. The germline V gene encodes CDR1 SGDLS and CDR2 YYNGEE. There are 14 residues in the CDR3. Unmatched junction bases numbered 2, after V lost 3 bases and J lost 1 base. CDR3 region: CASSAGQANTEAFF. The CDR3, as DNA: TGTGCCAGCAGCGCGGGACAGGCGAACACTGAAGCTTTCTTT.

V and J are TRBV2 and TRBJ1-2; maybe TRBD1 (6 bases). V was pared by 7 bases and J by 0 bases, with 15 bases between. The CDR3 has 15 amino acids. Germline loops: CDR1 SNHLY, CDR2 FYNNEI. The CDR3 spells CASIRTAVSNYGYTF. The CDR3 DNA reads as TGTGCCAGCATCAGGACAGCAGTTTCTAACTATGGCTACACCTTC. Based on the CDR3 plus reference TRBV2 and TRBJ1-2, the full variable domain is EPEVTQTPSHQVTQMGQEVILRCVPISNHLYFYWYRQILGQKVEFLVSFYNNEISEKSEIFDDQFSVERPDGSNFTLKIRSTKLEDSAMYFCASIRTAVSNYGYTFGSGTRLTVV.

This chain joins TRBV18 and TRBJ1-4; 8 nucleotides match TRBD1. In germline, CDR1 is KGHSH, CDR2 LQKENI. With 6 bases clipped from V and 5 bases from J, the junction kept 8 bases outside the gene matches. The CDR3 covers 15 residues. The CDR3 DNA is TGTGCCAGCTCTCGACGGACAGGGCTAAATGAAAAACTGTTTTTT. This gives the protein CASSRRTGLNEKLFF.